The rows below give T cell receptor beta chains drawn from one sample of a study of blood T cell repertoires in COVID-19. Repertoires were generated with immunoSEQ multiplex PCR, while TCRdb's copy carries only in-frame clones and drops some. There are 55,000 to 80,000 clones in the sample; about 74% occur only once, and 28% lies in the top ten. Sequencing input: peripheral blood. All receptors derive from a woman older than 75 with acute or convalescent COVID-19. CDR3s include the opening cysteine and the closing phenylalanine or tryptophan. A D gene is named only where the DNA matches it firmly. A row's size may be missing; if present it is once, few, many or a size class.

v_call: TRBV28; j_call: TRBJ2-5; d_call: NA; cdr3_length: 13; clone_size: NA; cdr3_nt: TGTGCCAGCAGTCCCCCCGGGGAAGAGACCCAGTACTTC; cdr3_aa: CASSPPGEETQYF
v_call: TRBV29-1; j_call: TRBJ1-2; d_call: NA; cdr3_length: 14; clone_size: NA; cdr3_nt: TGCAGCGTTGAAGAAAGGACAGCTAACTATGGCTACACCTTC; cdr3_aa: CSVEERTANYGYTF
v_call: TRBV6-5; j_call: TRBJ1-5; d_call: NA; cdr3_length: 14; clone_size: NA; cdr3_nt: TGTGCCAGCAGTTACACGAGGATGGATCAGCCCCAGCATTTT; cdr3_aa: CASSYTRMDQPQHF
v_call: TRBV4-3; j_call: TRBJ2-1; d_call: TRBD2; cdr3_length: 20; clone_size: NA; cdr3_nt: TGCGCCAGCAGCCAAGATCCCGCTAGCGGGAGGTCCAGCTCCTACAATGAGCAGTTCTTC; cdr3_aa: CASSQDPASGRSSSYNEQFF
v_call: TRBV28; j_call: TRBJ2-7; d_call: TRBD1; cdr3_length: 12; clone_size: NA; cdr3_nt: TGTGCCAGCACGACAGGGGATAGCGAGCAGTACTTC; cdr3_aa: CASTTGDSEQYF
v_call: TRBV24-1; j_call: TRBJ2-1; d_call: TRBD2; cdr3_length: 16; clone_size: once; cdr3_nt: TGTGCCACCAGTGATACCACTAGCGGCTCTTACAATGAGCAGTTCTTC; cdr3_aa: CATSDTTSGSYNEQFF
v_call: TRBV27; j_call: TRBJ2-6; d_call: NA; cdr3_length: 15; clone_size: NA; cdr3_nt: TGTGCCAGCAGTTTCATGAGTAGTGGGGCCAACGTCCTGACTTTC; cdr3_aa: CASSFMSSGANVLTF
v_call: TRBV28; j_call: TRBJ1-4; d_call: TRBD1; cdr3_length: 15; clone_size: NA; cdr3_nt: TGTGCCAGCAAGGAACGACAGGGGGCGAGGGAAAAACTGTTTTTT; cdr3_aa: CASKERQGAREKLFF
v_call: TRBV5-5; j_call: TRBJ2-2; d_call: TRBD1; cdr3_length: 16; clone_size: NA; cdr3_nt: TGTGCCAGCAGCTTGGGACAGGGGATGAACACCGGGGAGCTGTTTTTT; cdr3_aa: CASSLGQGMNTGELFF
v_call: TRBV30; j_call: TRBJ2-7; d_call: TRBD1; cdr3_length: 14; clone_size: NA; cdr3_nt: TGTGCCTGGAGCATGGACAGGGGGGAATACGAGCAGTACTTC; cdr3_aa: CAWSMDRGEYEQYF
v_call: TRBV11-3; j_call: TRBJ2-5; d_call: NA; cdr3_length: 14; clone_size: once; cdr3_nt: TGTGCCAGCAGCCTACGGACGGGACAAGAGACCCAGTACTTC; cdr3_aa: CASSLRTGQETQYF
v_call: TRBV11-3; j_call: TRBJ1-6; d_call: NA; cdr3_length: 14; clone_size: few; cdr3_nt: TGTGCCAGCAGCCACGGACAGATAAATTCACCCCTCCACTTT; cdr3_aa: CASSHGQINSPLHF
v_call: TRBV19; j_call: TRBJ2-5; d_call: TRBD2; cdr3_length: 15; clone_size: NA; cdr3_nt: TGTGCCAGTAGTCCGGGGACTAGCGGGCGCGAGACCCAGTACTTC; cdr3_aa: CASSPGTSGRETQYF
v_call: TRBV2; j_call: TRBJ2-1; d_call: TRBD2; cdr3_length: 15; clone_size: NA; cdr3_nt: TGTGCCAGCAGTGAAGGACTAGCGGGATGGAATGAGCAGTTCTTC; cdr3_aa: CASSEGLAGWNEQFF
v_call: TRBV14; j_call: TRBJ2-7; d_call: NA; cdr3_length: 12; clone_size: NA; cdr3_nt: TGTGCCAGCAGCAGGGACGGAGGGGAGCAGTACTTC; cdr3_aa: CASSRDGGEQYF
v_call: TRBV10-3; j_call: TRBJ2-2; d_call: TRBD1; cdr3_length: 15; clone_size: NA; cdr3_nt: TGTGCCATCAGGACAGGGGGCATGAACACCGGGGAGCTGTTTTTT; cdr3_aa: CAIRTGGMNTGELFF
v_call: TRBV2; j_call: TRBJ1-4; d_call: NA; cdr3_length: 15; clone_size: few; cdr3_nt: TGTGCCAGCAGCCTGGGATCAGGGACTAATGAAAAACTGTTTTTT; cdr3_aa: CASSLGSGTNEKLFF
v_call: TRBV11-3; j_call: TRBJ2-3; d_call: TRBD2; cdr3_length: 13; clone_size: NA; cdr3_nt: TGTGCCACCTCGACTAGCTTCACAGATACGCAGTATTTT; cdr3_aa: CATSTSFTDTQYF
v_call: TRBV28; j_call: TRBJ2-1; d_call: TRBD2; cdr3_length: 15; clone_size: NA; cdr3_nt: TGTGCCAGCAGCCTTCCTAGCGGGTCCTTCAATGAGCAGTTCTTC; cdr3_aa: CASSLPSGSFNEQFF
v_call: TRBV7-2; j_call: TRBJ2-1; d_call: TRBD2; cdr3_length: 13; clone_size: few; cdr3_nt: TGTGCCAGCAGCTTAGTAGCGGGAGATGAGCAGTTCTTC; cdr3_aa: CASSLVAGDEQFF
v_call: TRBV4-3; j_call: TRBJ2-6; d_call: NA; cdr3_length: 17; clone_size: NA; cdr3_nt: TGCGCCAGCAGCTCCAGGCGGGAAGCCACTGGGGCCAACGTCCTGACTTTC; cdr3_aa: CASSSRREATGANVLTF
v_call: TRBV7-2; j_call: TRBJ1-4; d_call: TRBD1; cdr3_length: 15; clone_size: once; cdr3_nt: TGTGCCAGCAGCTCGACCGTCAGGGGGACGGCTAAACTGTTTTTT; cdr3_aa: CASSSTVRGTAKLFF
v_call: TRBV19; j_call: TRBJ2-1; d_call: NA; cdr3_length: 15; clone_size: NA; cdr3_nt: TGTGCCAGTAGTACCCAAGACAGGTTCTACAATGAGCAGTTCTTC; cdr3_aa: CASSTQDRFYNEQFF
v_call: TRBV13; j_call: TRBJ1-1; d_call: NA; cdr3_length: 13; clone_size: NA; cdr3_nt: TGTGCCAGCAGCCCCGGCGAGGACACTGAAGCTTTCTTT; cdr3_aa: CASSPGEDTEAFF
v_call: TRBV28; j_call: TRBJ2-3; d_call: NA; cdr3_length: 16; clone_size: NA; cdr3_nt: TGTGCCAGCAGTTTTAGACCGATAGCGAGCACAGATACGCAGTATTTT; cdr3_aa: CASSFRPIASTDTQYF
v_call: TRBV18; j_call: TRBJ2-1; d_call: NA; cdr3_length: 14; clone_size: NA; cdr3_nt: TGTGCCAGCTCACCCCCCACGGGAAGCGGCGAGCAGTTCTTC; cdr3_aa: CASSPPTGSGEQFF
v_call: TRBV6-5; j_call: TRBJ2-3; d_call: NA; cdr3_length: 14; clone_size: NA; cdr3_nt: TGTGCCAGCAGTTTCACCGACACCAGAGATACGCAGTATTTT; cdr3_aa: CASSFTDTRDTQYF
v_call: TRBV3-1/TRBV3-2; j_call: TRBJ2-1; d_call: NA; cdr3_length: 16; clone_size: NA; cdr3_nt: TGTGCCAGCAGCCAAAGGCGGTCAGGGGGGTACAATGAGCAGTTCTTC; cdr3_aa: CASSQRRSGGYNEQFF
v_call: TRBV5-1; j_call: TRBJ1-5; d_call: NA; cdr3_length: 13; clone_size: once; cdr3_nt: TGCGCCAGCAGTGCTAGAGGCAATCAGCCCCAGCATTTT; cdr3_aa: CASSARGNQPQHF
v_call: TRBV5-1; j_call: TRBJ2-7; d_call: TRBD2; cdr3_length: 15; clone_size: NA; cdr3_nt: TGCGCCAGCAGCTTGGCGATTAGCGGGGTGGGAGAGCAGTACTTC; cdr3_aa: CASSLAISGVGEQYF
v_call: TRBV19; j_call: TRBJ2-1; d_call: NA; cdr3_length: 12; clone_size: NA; cdr3_nt: TGTGCCAGTAGTATTAGCAGAAATGAGCAGTTCTTC; cdr3_aa: CASSISRNEQFF
v_call: TRBV20-1; j_call: TRBJ1-1; d_call: TRBD1; cdr3_length: 10; clone_size: NA; cdr3_nt: TGCAGATTAGGGGGCCTTGAAGCTTTCTTT; cdr3_aa: CRLGGLEAFF
v_call: TRBV7-8; j_call: TRBJ2-3; d_call: TRBD2; cdr3_length: 15; clone_size: NA; cdr3_nt: TGTGCCAGCAGCAACAATGTCGGGGGGGAAGATACGCAGTATTTT; cdr3_aa: CASSNNVGGEDTQYF
v_call: TRBV18; j_call: TRBJ2-1; d_call: TRBD2; cdr3_length: 14; clone_size: NA; cdr3_nt: TGTGCCAGCTCACCAATCGGGGGGGACAATGAGCAGTTCTTC; cdr3_aa: CASSPIGGDNEQFF
v_call: TRBV19; j_call: TRBJ1-1; d_call: NA; cdr3_length: 12; clone_size: NA; cdr3_nt: TGTGCCAGTAGTATAAGGGACTTGCAGGCTTTCTTT; cdr3_aa: CASSIRDLQAFF
v_call: TRBV7-2; j_call: TRBJ2-3; d_call: TRBD1; cdr3_length: 14; clone_size: NA; cdr3_nt: TGTGCCAGCAGCGGGGACAGGGGGCCAGATACGCAGTATTTT; cdr3_aa: CASSGDRGPDTQYF
v_call: TRBV6-2/TRBV6-3; j_call: TRBJ1-5; d_call: NA; cdr3_length: 15; clone_size: NA; cdr3_nt: TGTGCCAGCAGTTACTCGAGAGGGTCCGTTCAGCCCCAGCATTTT; cdr3_aa: CASSYSRGSVQPQHF
v_call: TRBV15; j_call: TRBJ2-1; d_call: TRBD1; cdr3_length: 20; clone_size: NA; cdr3_nt: TGTGCCACCAGCAGAGATTGGTTCAGGGGGCTAATCCACTCCTACAATGAGCAGTTCTTC; cdr3_aa: CATSRDWFRGLIHSYNEQFF
v_call: TRBV3-1/TRBV3-2; j_call: TRBJ1-5; d_call: NA; cdr3_length: 14; clone_size: NA; cdr3_nt: TGTGCCAGCAGCCCTGCGGACATGAGTCAGCCCCAGCATTTT; cdr3_aa: CASSPADMSQPQHF
v_call: TRBV27; j_call: TRBJ2-4; d_call: TRBD2; cdr3_length: 16; clone_size: NA; cdr3_nt: TGTGCCAGCAGTTCCCTAGCGGTTATAGCCAAAAACATTCAGTACTTC; cdr3_aa: CASSSLAVIAKNIQYF
v_call: TRBV21-1; j_call: TRBJ2-2; d_call: NA; cdr3_length: 17; clone_size: NA; cdr3_nt: TGTGCCAGCGCCGGGCTCCAGGACAGGGGCCCGCCATCGGTGCTGTTTTTT; cdr3_aa: CASAGLQDRGPPSVLFF
v_call: TRBV7-7; j_call: TRBJ2-3; d_call: NA; cdr3_length: 14; clone_size: NA; cdr3_nt: TGTGCTAGCAGCCCAGGGGTGGCTGGCGATACGCAGTATTTT; cdr3_aa: CASSPGVAGDTQYF